Listed below are T cell receptor beta chains from one sample, sequenced in a study of CD8+ T cells in alopecia areata. Sequenced by immunoSEQ multiplex PCR; TCRdb stores in-frame clones only, minus some. The profile covers about 200,000 clones, with approximately 60% appearing a single time and around 5% taken by the ten largest. Sequenced: CD8+ T cells sorted from blood. The source of these receptors is a human donor in good health. CDR3s include the opening cysteine and the closing phenylalanine or tryptophan. D genes are given only for firm matches. Clone size is stated in some rows and not others, as once, few, many or a class when expanded.

TRBV5-1	NA	14	TRBJ1-1	NA	TGCGCCAGCAGCTTAGAAGGCGATGGAACTGAAGCTTTCTTT	CASSLEGDGTEAFF
TRBV13	few	14	TRBJ1-2	NA	TGTGCCAGCAGCCTGAAGACAGCCAGGGCGGGCTACACCTTC	CASSLKTARAGYTF
TRBV6-5	once	13	TRBJ2-1	TRBD1	TGTGCCAGCAGGTTACAGGGGGCAAGTGAGCAGTTCTTC	CASRLQGASEQFF
TRBV2	NA	14	TRBJ2-7	TRBD2	TGTGCCATCTCGACTAGCGGGGGACCTAGCGAGCAGTACTTC	CAISTSGGPSEQYF
TRBV10-3	once	14	TRBJ1-5	TRBD1	TGTGCCATCAGAGCGACAGGGTTAAGGCAGCCCCAGCATTTT	CAIRATGLRQPQHF
TRBV4-1	once	15	TRBJ2-2	NA	TGCGCCAGCAGCCAACCGACATCCAACACCGGGGAGCTGTTTTTT	CASSQPTSNTGELFF
TRBV7-9	NA	12	TRBJ1-1	NA	TGTGCCAGCAGCTCTAACCAAGGAGGAGCTTTCTTT	CASSSNQGGAFF
TRBV15	NA	17	TRBJ1-2	NA	TGTGCCACCAGCAGAGAAGTCCTTTTTGAGGGAGATTATGGCTACACCTTC	CATSREVLFEGDYGYTF
TRBV15	NA	13	TRBJ1-5	NA	TGTGCCACCAGCCACAGTAGCAATCAGCCCCAGCATTTT	CATSHSSNQPQHF
TRBV29-1	few	16	TRBJ2-2	TRBD1	TGCAGCGTTGGATTCCGGCTAGCAACAGGGGCCGGGGAGCTGTTTTTT	CSVGFRLATGAGELFF
TRBV4-1	few	16	TRBJ1-2	NA	TGCGCCAGCAGCCAAGATCTGGGGTATCCTAACTATGGCTACACCTTC	CASSQDLGYPNYGYTF
TRBV9	NA	13	TRBJ1-2	NA	TGTGCCAGCAGCGTAGATTGGCAACCGGGCTACACCTTC	CASSVDWQPGYTF
TRBV30	NA	15	TRBJ1-4	NA	TGTGCCGCGAGTCCCGGGGCTCCCCTTTCGGAAAAACTGTTTTTT	CAASPGAPLSEKLFF
TRBV5-4	NA	16	TRBJ1-2	NA	TGTGCCAGCAGCTCCGGACAGAGCATTCTTAACTATGGCTACACCTTC	CASSSGQSILNYGYTF
TRBV2	NA	14	TRBJ2-1	TRBD1	TGTGCCAGCAGCGATCGGGACAGGAACAATGAGCAGTTCTTC	CASSDRDRNNEQFF
TRBV27	NA	14	TRBJ2-3	NA	TGTGCCAGCAGTCCTGGCCCCGGCACAGATACGCAGTATTTT	CASSPGPGTDTQYF
TRBV9	NA	15	TRBJ1-6	TRBD1	TGTGCCAGCAGCGACCTGACAGGGCCGAATTCACCCCTCCACTTT	CASSDLTGPNSPLHF
TRBV7-9	NA	17	TRBJ2-7	NA	TGTGCCAGCAGTTCACCGACGGGCAGGGGTAATGTCTACGAGCAGTACTTC	CASSSPTGRGNVYEQYF
TRBV5-4	NA	12	TRBJ2-2	NA	TGTGCCAGCAGCTTGGCAACCGGGGAGCTGTTTTTT	CASSLATGELFF
TRBV7-8	NA	15	TRBJ2-5	TRBD2	TGTGCCAGCAGCTTAGATGCAGCGGGGGGGGAGACCCAGTACTTC	CASSLDAAGGETQYF
TRBV7-9	NA	14	TRBJ2-5	NA	TGTGCCAGCAGCTTACGGCTAGCAGGGGAGACCCAGTACTTC	CASSLRLAGETQYF
TRBV27	NA	13	TRBJ2-7	NA	TGTGCCAGCAGTCCAGGGCGTCTCTACGAGCAGTACTTC	CASSPGRLYEQYF
TRBV27	once	13	TRBJ1-1	NA	TGTGCCAGCAGTCCCGGGCCCGGGTTGGTGGCTTTCTTT	CASSPGPGLVAFF
TRBV11-2	NA	15	TRBJ2-1	TRBD1	TGTGCCAGCAGCTCAGGACAGGGGGCAAGCAATGAGCAGTTCTTC	CASSSGQGASNEQFF
TRBV4-1	NA	15	TRBJ2-5	TRBD1	TGCGCCAGCAGCTACAGACAGGGCCCCGGGGAGACCCAGTACTTC	CASSYRQGPGETQYF
TRBV13	NA	17	TRBJ1-2	NA	TGTGCCAGCAGCCCTGGGGGGTTTGGGAGCGAGGACTATGGCTACACCTTC	CASSPGGFGSEDYGYTF
TRBV7-9	NA	15	TRBJ1-5	NA	TGTGCCAGCAGCACCGGGCCAGGGTTTAGTCAGCCCCAGCATTTT	CASSTGPGFSQPQHF
TRBV29-1	once	13	TRBJ2-7	NA	TGCAGCGTTGACCGGACAGGGAGGGGTGAGCAGTACTTC	CSVDRTGRGEQYF
TRBV2	NA	17	TRBJ1-1	NA	TGTGCCAGCCTCCTGGATTCGAACGGTTTCGGGAACACTGAAGCTTTCTTT	CASLLDSNGFGNTEAFF
TRBV13	few	14	TRBJ1-1	NA	TGTGCCAGCAGCTTAGGGACGGTGAACACTGAAGCTTTCTTT	CASSLGTVNTEAFF